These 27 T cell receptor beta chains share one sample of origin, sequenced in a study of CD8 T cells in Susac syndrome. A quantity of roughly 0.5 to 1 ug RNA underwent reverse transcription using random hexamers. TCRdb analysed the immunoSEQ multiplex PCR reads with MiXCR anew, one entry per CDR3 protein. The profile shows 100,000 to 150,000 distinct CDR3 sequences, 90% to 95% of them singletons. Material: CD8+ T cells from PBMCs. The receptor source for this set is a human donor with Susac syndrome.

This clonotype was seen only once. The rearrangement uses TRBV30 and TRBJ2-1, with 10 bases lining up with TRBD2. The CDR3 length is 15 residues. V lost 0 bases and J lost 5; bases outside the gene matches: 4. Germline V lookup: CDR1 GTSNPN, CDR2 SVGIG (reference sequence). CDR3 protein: CAWSVGAGGDNEQFF. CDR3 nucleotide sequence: TGTGCCTGGAGTGTTGGAGCGGGAGGGGACAATGAGCAGTTCTTC.

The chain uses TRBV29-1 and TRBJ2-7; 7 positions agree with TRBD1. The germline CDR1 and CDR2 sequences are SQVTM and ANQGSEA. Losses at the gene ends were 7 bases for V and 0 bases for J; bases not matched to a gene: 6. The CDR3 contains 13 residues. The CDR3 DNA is TGCAGCGCAGAGACAGGGAGCTCCTACGAGCAGTACTTC. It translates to CSAETGSSYEQYF.

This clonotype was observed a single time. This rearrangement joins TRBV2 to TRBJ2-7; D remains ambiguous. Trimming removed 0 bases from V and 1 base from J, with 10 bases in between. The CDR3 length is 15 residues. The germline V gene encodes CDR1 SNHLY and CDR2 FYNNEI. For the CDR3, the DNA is TGTGCCAGCAGTGAAGCGCTTTTTGGATCCTACGAGCAGTACTTC. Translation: CASSEALFGSYEQYF.

CDR3 nucleotides: TGTGCCAGCAGCCAGGGACAGCGTCTGAACGGCTACACCTTC. This codes for CASSQGQRLNGYTF. The chain recombines TRBV3-1 with TRBJ1-2; 7 bases match TRBD1. The CDR3 spans 14 residues. Losses at the gene ends were 3 bases for V and 8 bases for J; bases not matched to a gene: 9. The germline V gene has CDR1 LGHDT and CDR2 YNNKEL (reference sequence). Looking up the rest from reference TRBV3-1 and TRBJ1-2 gives the full variable domain: DTAVSQTPKYLVTQMGNDKSIKCEQNLGHDTMYWYKQDSKKFLKIMFSYNNKELIINETVPNRFSPKSPDKAHLNLHINSLELGDSAVYFCASSQGQRLNGYTFGSGTRLTVV.

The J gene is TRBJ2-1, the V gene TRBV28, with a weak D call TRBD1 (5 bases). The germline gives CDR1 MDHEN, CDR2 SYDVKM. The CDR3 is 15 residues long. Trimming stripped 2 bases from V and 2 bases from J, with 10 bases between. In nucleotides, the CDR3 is TGTGCCAGCAGTTTAGCCAGGGAACCCTACAATGAGCAGTTCTTC. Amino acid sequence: CASSLAREPYNEQFF.

The CDR3 sequence is CSVENDSYEQYF. The CDR3 bases are TGCAGCGTTGAAAATGACTCCTACGAGCAGTACTTC. This chain uses TRBV29-1 with TRBJ2-7; D remains unclear. V was pared by 2 bases and J by 0 bases, with 5 bases between. The CDR3 consists of 12 residues. CDR1 and CDR2 (germline): SQVTM, ANQGSEA.

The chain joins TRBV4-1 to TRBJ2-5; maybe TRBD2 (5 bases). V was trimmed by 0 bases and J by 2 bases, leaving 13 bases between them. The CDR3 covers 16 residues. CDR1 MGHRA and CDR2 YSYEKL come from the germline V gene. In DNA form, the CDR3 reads TGCGCCAGCAGCCAAGAGGCCAGCGGAGCACAAGAGACCCAGTACTTC. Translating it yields CASSQEASGAQETQYF.

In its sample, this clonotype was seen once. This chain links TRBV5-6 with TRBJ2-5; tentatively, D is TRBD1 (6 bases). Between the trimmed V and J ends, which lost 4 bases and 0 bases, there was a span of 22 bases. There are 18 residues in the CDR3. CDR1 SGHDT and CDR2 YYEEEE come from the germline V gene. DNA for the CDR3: TGTGCCAGCAGCGCGTCCAATCTACAGGGTGGGAACCAAGAGACCCAGTACTTC. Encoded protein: CASSASNLQGGNQETQYF.

CDR3 DNA: TGTGCCAGCTCACTAGGGGCGTCTGAAGCTTTCTTT. Its protein is CASSLGASEAFF. The chain joins TRBV18 to TRBJ1-1, with D tentatively TRBD1 (5 bases). V lost 4 bases, J lost 6 bases, and 9 bases lay in between. The CDR3 totals 12 residues. Germline CDR1 KGHSH, CDR2 LQKENI. The whole variable domain, remainder taken from reference TRBV18 and TRBJ1-1, is NAGVMQNPRHLVRRRGQEARLRCSPMKGHSHVYWYRQLPEEGLKFMVYLQKENIIDESGMPKERFSAEFPKEGPSILRIQQVVRGDSAAYFCASSLGASEAFFGQGTRLTVV.

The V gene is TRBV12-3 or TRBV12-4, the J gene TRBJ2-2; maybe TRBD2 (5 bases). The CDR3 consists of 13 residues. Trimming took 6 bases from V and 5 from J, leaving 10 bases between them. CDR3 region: CASSPLATGELFF. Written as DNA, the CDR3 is TGTGCCAGCAGCCCCTTAGCGACCGGGGAGCTGTTTTTT.

CDR3 amino acids: CASSVGNTGELFF. The CDR3 DNA follows: TGTGCCAGCAGTGTGGGAAACACCGGGGAGCTGTTTTTT. The chain is built from TRBV9 and TRBJ2-2; D gene ambiguous. Trimming pared 5 bases from V and 2 bases from J, leaving 7 bases between. Germline CDR1 is SGDLS and CDR2 is YYNGEE. CDR3 length equals 13 residues. The entire variable domain, with the rest obtained from reference TRBV9 and TRBJ2-2, is as follows: DSGVTQTPKHLITATGQRVTLRCSPRSGDLSVYWYQQSLDQGLQFLIQYYNGEERAKGNILERFSAQQFPDLHSELNLSSLELGDSALYFCASSVGNTGELFFGEGSRLTVL.

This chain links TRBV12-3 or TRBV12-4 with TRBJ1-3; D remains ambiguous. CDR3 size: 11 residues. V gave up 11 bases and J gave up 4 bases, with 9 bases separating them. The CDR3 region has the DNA TGTGCCCTCCTGTCCGGAAACACCATATATTTT. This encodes CALLSGNTIYF.

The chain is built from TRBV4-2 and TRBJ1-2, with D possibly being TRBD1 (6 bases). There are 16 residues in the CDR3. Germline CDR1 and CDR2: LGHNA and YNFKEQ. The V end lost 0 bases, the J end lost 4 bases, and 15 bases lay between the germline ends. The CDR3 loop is CASSQEDSTISYGYTF. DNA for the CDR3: TGTGCCAGCAGCCAAGAGGACAGCACCATCTCCTATGGCTACACCTTC.

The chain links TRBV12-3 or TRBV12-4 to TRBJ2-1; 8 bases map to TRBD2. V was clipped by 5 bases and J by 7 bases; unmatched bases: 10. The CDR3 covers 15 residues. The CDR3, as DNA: TGTGCCAGCAGTGAGCGGGGGTGGGCTGGGAATGAGCAGTTCTTC. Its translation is CASSERGWAGNEQFF.

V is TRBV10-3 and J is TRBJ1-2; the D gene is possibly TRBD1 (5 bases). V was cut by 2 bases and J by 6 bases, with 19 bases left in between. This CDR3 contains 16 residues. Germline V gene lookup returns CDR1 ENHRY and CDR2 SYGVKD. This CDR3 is CAISEIRQGAGNGYTF. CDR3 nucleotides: TGTGCCATCAGTGAGATCCGCCAAGGGGCGGGGAATGGCTACACCTTC.

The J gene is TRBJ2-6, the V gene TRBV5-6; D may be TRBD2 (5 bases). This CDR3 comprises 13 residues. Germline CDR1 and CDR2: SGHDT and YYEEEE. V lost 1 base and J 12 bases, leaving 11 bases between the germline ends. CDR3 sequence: CASSLWGAGVLTF. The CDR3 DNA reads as TGTGCCAGCAGCTTGTGGGGAGCCGGCGTCCTGACTTTC.

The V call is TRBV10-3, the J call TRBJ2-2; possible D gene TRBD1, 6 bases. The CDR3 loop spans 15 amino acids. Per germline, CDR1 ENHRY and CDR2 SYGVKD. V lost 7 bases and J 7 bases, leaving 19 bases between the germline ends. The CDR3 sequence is CAINDQGRWDGELFF. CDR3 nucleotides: TGTGCCATCAACGACCAGGGGCGCTGGGACGGGGAGCTGTTTTTT.

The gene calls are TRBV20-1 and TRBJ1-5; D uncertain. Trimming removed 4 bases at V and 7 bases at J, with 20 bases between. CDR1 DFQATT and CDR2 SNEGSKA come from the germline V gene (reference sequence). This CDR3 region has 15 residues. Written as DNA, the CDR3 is TGCAGTGCTAAAGTGGGGTTCGGCGACGTCCAGCCCCAGCATTTT. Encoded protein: CSAKVGFGDVQPQHF.

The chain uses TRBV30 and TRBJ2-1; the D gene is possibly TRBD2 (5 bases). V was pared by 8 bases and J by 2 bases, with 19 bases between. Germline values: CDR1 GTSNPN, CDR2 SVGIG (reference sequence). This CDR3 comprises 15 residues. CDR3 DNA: TGTGCCGGCCTTTCATTCAGCGGAGCCTACAATGAGCAGTTCTTC. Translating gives CAGLSFSGAYNEQFF.

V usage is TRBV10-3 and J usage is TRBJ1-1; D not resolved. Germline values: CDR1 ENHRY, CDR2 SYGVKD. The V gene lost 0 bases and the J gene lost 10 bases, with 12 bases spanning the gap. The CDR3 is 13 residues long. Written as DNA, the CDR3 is TGTGCCATCAGTGAGTCAGAACTTTTCGGAGCTTTCTTT. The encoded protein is CAISESELFGAFF.

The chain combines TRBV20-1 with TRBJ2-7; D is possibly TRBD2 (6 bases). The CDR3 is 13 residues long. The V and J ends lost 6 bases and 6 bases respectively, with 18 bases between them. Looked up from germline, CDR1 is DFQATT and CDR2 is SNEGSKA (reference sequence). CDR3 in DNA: TGCAGTGCCTCCGGCGGGACCCCCCTCGAGCAGTACTTC. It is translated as CSASGGTPLEQYF.

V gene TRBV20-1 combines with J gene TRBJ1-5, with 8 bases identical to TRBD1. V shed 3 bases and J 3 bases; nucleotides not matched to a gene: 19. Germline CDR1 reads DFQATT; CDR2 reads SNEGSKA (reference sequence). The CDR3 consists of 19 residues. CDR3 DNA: TGCAGTGCTAGTTCCTTCGATCCGGCACAGGGGGAGGACAATCAGCCCCAGCATTTT. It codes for CSASSFDPAQGEDNQPQHF.

CDR3 region: CASSPRTGNNQPQHF. CDR3 DNA: TGTGCCAGCAGCCCGCGGACAGGGAACAATCAGCCCCAGCATTTT. The chain combines TRBV4-2 with TRBJ1-5; 8 nucleotides align to TRBD1. CDR1 is LGHNA, CDR2 YNFKEQ, per germline. V was pared by 4 bases and J by 3 bases, with 5 bases of the junction left unmatched. The CDR3 totals 15 residues.

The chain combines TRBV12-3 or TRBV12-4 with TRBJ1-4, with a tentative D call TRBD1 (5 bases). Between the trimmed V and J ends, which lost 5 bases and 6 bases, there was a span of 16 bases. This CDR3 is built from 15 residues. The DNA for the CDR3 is TGTGCCAGCAGTCCGTCCGGGACCTCATATGAAAAACTGTTTTTT. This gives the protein CASSPSGTSYEKLFF.

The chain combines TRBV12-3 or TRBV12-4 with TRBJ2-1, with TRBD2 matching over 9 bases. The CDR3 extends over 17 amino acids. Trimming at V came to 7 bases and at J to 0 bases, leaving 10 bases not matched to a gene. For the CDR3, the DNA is TGTGCCAGCACCCCAGGACTAGCGACGAGCTCCTACAATGAGCAGTTCTTC. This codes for CASTPGLATSSYNEQFF.

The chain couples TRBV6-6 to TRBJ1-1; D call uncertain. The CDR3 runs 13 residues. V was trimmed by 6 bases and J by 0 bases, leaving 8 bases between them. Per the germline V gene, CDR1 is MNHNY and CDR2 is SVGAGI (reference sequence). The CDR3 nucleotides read TGTGCCAGCAGGGGGATTATGAACACTGAAGCTTTCTTT. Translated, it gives CASRGIMNTEAFF.

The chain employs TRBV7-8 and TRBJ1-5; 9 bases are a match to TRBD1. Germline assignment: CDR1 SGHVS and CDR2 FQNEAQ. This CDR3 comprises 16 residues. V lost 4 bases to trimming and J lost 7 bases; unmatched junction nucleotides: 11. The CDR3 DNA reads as TGTGCCAGCAGCTCATCGCCGGGACAGGGCGGGCAGCCCCAGCATTTT. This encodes CASSSSPGQGGQPQHF. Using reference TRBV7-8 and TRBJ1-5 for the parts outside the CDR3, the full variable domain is GAGVSQSPRYKVAKRGQDVALRCDPISGHVSLFWYQQALGQGPEFLTYFQNEAQLDKSGLPSDRFFAERPEGSVSTLKIQRTQQEDSAVYLCASSSSPGQGGQPQHFGDGTRLSIL.